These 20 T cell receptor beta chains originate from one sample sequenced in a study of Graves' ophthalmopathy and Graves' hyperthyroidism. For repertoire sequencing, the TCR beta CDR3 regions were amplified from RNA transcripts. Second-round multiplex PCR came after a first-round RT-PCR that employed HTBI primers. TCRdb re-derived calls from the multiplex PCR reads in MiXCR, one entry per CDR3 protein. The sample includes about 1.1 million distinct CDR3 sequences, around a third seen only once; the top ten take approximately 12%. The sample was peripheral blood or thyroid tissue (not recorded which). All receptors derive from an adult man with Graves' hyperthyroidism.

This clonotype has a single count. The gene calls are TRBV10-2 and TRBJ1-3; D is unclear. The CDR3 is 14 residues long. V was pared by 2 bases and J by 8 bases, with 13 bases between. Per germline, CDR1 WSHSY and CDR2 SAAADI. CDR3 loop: CASSEKGYGYTIYF. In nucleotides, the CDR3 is TGCGCCAGCAGTGAGAAGGGCTATGGCTACACCATATATTTT.

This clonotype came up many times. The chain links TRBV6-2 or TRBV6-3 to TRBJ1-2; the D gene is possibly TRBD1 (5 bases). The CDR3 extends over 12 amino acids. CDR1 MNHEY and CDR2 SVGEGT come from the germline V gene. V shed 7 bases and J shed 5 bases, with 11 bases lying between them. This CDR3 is CASTTDPYGYTF. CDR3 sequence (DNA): TGTGCCAGCACGACAGACCCGTATGGCTACACCTTC.

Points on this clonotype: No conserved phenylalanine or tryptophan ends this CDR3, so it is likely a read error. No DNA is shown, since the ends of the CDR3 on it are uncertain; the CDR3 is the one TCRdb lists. The CDR3 reads CSVWGEGKTY. The gene calls are TRBV29-1 and TRBJ1-2. Germline V gene sequence: CDR1 SQVTM, CDR2 ANQGSEA. Counting both end residues, the CDR3 totals 10 amino acids.

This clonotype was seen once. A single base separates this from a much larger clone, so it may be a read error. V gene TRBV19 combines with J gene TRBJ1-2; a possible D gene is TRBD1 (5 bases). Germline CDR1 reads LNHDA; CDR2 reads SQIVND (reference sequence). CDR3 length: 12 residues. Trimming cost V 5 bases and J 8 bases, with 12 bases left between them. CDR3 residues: CASSGGDVGYTF. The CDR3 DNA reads TGTGCCAGTAGTGGAGGGGACGTCGGCTACACCTTC.

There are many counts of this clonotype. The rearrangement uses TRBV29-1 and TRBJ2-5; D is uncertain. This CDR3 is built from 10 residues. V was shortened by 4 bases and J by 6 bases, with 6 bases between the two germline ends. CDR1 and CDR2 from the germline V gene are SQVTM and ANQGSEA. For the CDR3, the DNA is TGCAGCGTTGGGGTACAGACCCAGTACTTC. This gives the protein CSVGVQTQYF.

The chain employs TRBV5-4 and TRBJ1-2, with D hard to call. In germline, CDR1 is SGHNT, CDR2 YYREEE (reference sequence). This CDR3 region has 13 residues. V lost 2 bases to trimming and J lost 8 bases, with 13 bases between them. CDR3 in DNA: TGTGCCAGCAGCTTTGCCCCAAGCAAAGGCTACACCTTC. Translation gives CASSFAPSKGYTF.

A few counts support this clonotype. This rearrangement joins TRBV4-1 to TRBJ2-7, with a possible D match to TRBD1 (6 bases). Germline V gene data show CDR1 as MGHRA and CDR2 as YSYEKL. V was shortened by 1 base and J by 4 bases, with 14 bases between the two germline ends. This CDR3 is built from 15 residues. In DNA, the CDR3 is TGCGCCAGCAGCCAAGGGCCAGGGGTAGGGTACGAGCAGTACTTC. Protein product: CASSQGPGVGYEQYF.

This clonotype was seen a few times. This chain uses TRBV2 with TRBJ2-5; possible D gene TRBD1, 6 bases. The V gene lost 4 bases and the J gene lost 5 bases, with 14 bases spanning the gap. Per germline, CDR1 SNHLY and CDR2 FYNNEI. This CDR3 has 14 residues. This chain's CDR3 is CASSGARGRETQYF. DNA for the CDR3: TGTGCCAGCAGTGGGGCCAGGGGACGGGAGACCCAGTACTTC.

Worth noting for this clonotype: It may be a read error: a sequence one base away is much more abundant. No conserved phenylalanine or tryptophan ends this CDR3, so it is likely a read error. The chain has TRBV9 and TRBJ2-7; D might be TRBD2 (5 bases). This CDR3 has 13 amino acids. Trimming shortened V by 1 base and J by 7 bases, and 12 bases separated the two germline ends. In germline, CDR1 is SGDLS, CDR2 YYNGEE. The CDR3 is CASSVNTPGEQYL. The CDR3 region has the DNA TGTGCCAGCAGCGTAAATACCCCGGGGGAGCAGTACCTC.

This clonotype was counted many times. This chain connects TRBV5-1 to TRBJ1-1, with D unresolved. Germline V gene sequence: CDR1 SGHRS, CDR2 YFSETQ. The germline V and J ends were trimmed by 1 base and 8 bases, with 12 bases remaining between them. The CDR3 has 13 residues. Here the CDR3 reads CASSLIEGGEAFF. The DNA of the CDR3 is TGCGCCAGCAGCTTGATTGAGGGTGGAGAAGCTTTCTTT.

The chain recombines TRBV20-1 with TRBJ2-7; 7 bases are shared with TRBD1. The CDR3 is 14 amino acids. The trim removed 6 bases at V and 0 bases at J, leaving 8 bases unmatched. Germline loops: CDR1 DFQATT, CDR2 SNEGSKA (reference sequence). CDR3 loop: CSATGQESSYEQYF. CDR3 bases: TGCAGTGCGACCGGACAGGAGAGCTCCTACGAGCAGTACTTC.

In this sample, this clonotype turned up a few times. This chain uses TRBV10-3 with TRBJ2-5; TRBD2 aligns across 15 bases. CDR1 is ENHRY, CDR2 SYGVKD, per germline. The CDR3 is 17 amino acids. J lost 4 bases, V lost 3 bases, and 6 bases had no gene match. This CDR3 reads CAISEPPGLAGGETQYF. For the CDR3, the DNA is TGTGCCATCAGTGAACCACCGGGACTAGCGGGAGGAGAGACCCAGTACTTC.

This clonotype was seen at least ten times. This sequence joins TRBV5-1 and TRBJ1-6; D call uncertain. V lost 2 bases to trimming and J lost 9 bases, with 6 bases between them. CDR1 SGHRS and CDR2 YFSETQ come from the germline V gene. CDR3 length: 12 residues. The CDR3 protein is CASSLKGSPLHF. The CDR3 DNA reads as TGCGCCAGCAGCTTAAAAGGTTCACCCCTCCACTTT.

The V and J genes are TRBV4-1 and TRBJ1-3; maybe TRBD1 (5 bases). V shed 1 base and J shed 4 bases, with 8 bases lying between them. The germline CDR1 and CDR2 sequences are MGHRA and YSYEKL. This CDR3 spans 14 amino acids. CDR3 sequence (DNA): TGCGCCAGCAGCCAAGCGACAGTCGGAAACACCATATATTTT. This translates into CASSQATVGNTIYF.

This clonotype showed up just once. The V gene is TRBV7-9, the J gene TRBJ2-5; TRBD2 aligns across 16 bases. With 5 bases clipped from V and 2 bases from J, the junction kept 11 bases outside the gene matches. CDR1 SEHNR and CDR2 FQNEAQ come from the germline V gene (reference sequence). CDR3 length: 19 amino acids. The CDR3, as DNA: TGTGCCAGCAGCGCGATCTCCGGGACTAGCGGGGGGGCGCAAGAGACCCAGTACTTC. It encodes CASSAISGTSGGAQETQYF.

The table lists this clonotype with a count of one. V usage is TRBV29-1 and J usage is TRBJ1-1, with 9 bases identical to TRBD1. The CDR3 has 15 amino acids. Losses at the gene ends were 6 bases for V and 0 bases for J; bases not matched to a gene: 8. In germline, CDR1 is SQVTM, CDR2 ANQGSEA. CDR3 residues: CSVGRDRELNTEAFF. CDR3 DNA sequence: TGCAGCGTCGGCCGGGACAGGGAGTTGAACACTGAAGCTTTCTTT.

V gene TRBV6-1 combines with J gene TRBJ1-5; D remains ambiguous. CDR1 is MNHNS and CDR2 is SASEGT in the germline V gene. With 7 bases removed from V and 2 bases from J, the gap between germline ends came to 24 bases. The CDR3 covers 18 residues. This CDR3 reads CASTTWAAIVGGNQPQHF. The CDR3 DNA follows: TGTGCCAGCACTACATGGGCAGCGATAGTCGGTGGCAATCAGCCCCAGCATTTT.

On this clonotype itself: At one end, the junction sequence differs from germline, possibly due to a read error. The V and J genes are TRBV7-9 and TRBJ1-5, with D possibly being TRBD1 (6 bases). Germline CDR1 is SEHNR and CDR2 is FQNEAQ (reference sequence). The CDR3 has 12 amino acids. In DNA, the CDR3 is TGTGCCAGCAGCATAACCGACAGGCCCGAGCATTTT. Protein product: CASSITDRPEHF.

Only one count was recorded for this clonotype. In nucleotides, the CDR3 is TGCAGCGTCGTCAGGACAGGACAAGAGACCCAGTACTTC. Its translation: CSVVRTGQETQYF. The chain couples TRBV29-1 to TRBJ2-5; 7 nucleotides agree with TRBD1. Germline V gene lookup returns CDR1 SQVTM and CDR2 ANQGSEA. CDR3 length: 13 residues. The J segment lost 2 bases and the V segment lost 6 bases, leaving 6 bases of the junction unmatched.

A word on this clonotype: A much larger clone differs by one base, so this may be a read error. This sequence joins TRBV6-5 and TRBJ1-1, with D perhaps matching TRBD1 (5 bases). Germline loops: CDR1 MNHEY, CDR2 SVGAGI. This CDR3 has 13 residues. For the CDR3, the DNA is TGTGTCAGCACCCCCAGGGCGAACACTGAAGCTTTCTTT. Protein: CVSTPRANTEAFF.